The 25 T cell receptor beta chains reported below all come from one sample, sequenced in a study of blood T cell repertoires in COVID-19 (dated by TCRdb to the early 2020s). Libraries came from the immunoSEQ multiplex PCR assay. TCRdb carries this immuneACCESS record with in-frame sequences only. Its versions omit some clonotypes, under half of them owing to an unresolved V gene in the studies checked, with the rest unexplained. This sample lists 250,000 or so clones; around nine tenths were detected once. Roughly 3% of the sample comes from the top ten. The sample taken for sequencing was PBMCs or T cells enriched from blood (not recorded which). These receptors came from a woman younger than 30 who had recovered from COVID-19.

The chain has TRBV4-3 and TRBJ1-1; weak D call: TRBD1 (6 bases). V gave up 5 bases and J gave up 5 bases, with 15 bases separating them. Germline V gives CDR1 LGHNA, CDR2 YSLEER. CDR3 length: 14 residues. The CDR3 bases are TGCGCCAGCAGCTTAACAGGGAGGGGGACTGAAGCTTTCTTT. Amino acid sequence: CASSLTGRGTEAFF.

The chain combines TRBV6-5 with TRBJ1-6; D not resolved. The V gene lost 2 bases and the J gene lost 14 bases, with 13 bases spanning the gap. This CDR3 comprises 13 residues. The germline V gene has CDR1 MNHEY and CDR2 SVGAGI. The CDR3 reads CASSYSGRRSLHF. The CDR3 DNA follows: TGTGCCAGCAGTTACAGCGGGCGTAGATCCCTCCACTTT.

The chain is built from TRBV14 and TRBJ2-1; 12 bases are shared with TRBD2. V shed 4 bases, J shed 7 bases, and the junction held 8 bases outside the gene matches. The germline V gene encodes CDR1 SGHDN and CDR2 FVKESK. The CDR3 is 16 amino acids. The CDR3 coding sequence is TGTGCCAGCAGCCGTGAACTAGCGGGAGGCTTGAATGAGCAGTTCTTC. Its translation is CASSRELAGGLNEQFF.

The rearrangement uses TRBV5-8 and TRBJ2-3, with 10 bases that match TRBD2. The germline gives CDR1 SGHTS, CDR2 YDEGEE. The V segment lost 10 bases and the J segment 1 base; nucleotides outside the gene matches: 9. This CDR3 has 15 amino acids. The CDR3 nucleotides are TGTGCCTGGGGGTTAGCGGGAGGCGGCACAGATACGCAGTATTTT. This sequence encodes CAWGLAGGGTDTQYF. The whole variable domain, remainder taken from reference TRBV5-8 and TRBJ2-3, is EAGVTQSPTHLIKTRGQQATLRCSPISGHTSVYWYQQALGLGLQFLLWYDEGEERNRGNFPPRFSGRQFPNYSSELNVNALELEDSALYLCAWGLAGGGTDTQYFGPGTRLTVL.

The CDR3 is CASSPTSGRTYEQYF. Here the CDR3 DNA reads TGTGCCAGCAGCCCGACTAGCGGGAGGACCTACGAGCAGTACTTC. This rearrangement joins TRBV7-9 to TRBJ2-7; 13 bases map to TRBD2. The CDR3 contains 15 residues. Germline V gene lookup returns CDR1 SEHNR and CDR2 FQNEAQ (reference sequence). V dropped 5 bases and J dropped 2; count of bases not matched to a gene: 3.

The DNA for the CDR3 is TGTGCCAGCAGCTGGTTCTATCCAGGGGAAGGAAAGACTGAAGCTTTCTTT. It yields the protein CASSWFYPGEGKTEAFF. The genes are TRBV11-3 and TRBJ1-1; possible D gene TRBD1, 6 bases. Germline V gene data show CDR1 as SGHNT and CDR2 as YENEEA. This CDR3 comprises 17 residues. V was cut by 4 bases and J by 5 bases, with 23 bases left in between.

The rearrangement links TRBV6-5 to TRBJ1-2, with D possibly TRBD1 on 6 matching bases. Germline V CDR1 and CDR2: MNHEY, SVGAGI. V was pared by 5 bases and J by 4 bases, with 8 bases between. The CDR3 is 12 residues long. CDR3 amino acids: CASSTGTYGYTF. The CDR3 DNA reads as TGTGCCAGCAGTACAGGGACCTATGGCTACACCTTC.

This sequence joins TRBV27 and TRBJ2-6, with a weak D call TRBD2 (5 bases). The V gene's germline CDR1 is MNHEY and CDR2 SMNVEV (reference sequence). The CDR3 length is 15 residues. Trimming shortened V by 2 bases and J by 1 base, and 6 bases separated the two germline ends. The CDR3 reads CASSLRGSGANVLTF. CDR3 DNA sequence: TGTGCCAGCAGTTTACGGGGTTCTGGGGCCAACGTCCTGACTTTC.

V is TRBV7-2 and J is TRBJ2-7, with D tentatively TRBD2 (6 bases). V was pared by 0 bases and J by 7 bases, with 10 bases between. There are 13 residues in the CDR3. CDR1 is SGHTA, CDR2 FQGNSA, per germline. CDR3 DNA sequence: TGTGCCAGCAGCTTAGCGTTGGGAGGTGAGCAGTACTTC. Amino acid sequence: CASSLALGGEQYF.

This chain connects TRBV27 to TRBJ2-3; D may be TRBD1 (5 bases). The CDR3 is 15 amino acids. V was trimmed by 11 bases and J by 5 bases, leaving 23 bases between them. Germline CDR1 MNHEY, CDR2 SMNVEV (reference sequence). The CDR3, as DNA: TGTGCCCGCATTTCGGTGGGGCAGGGTAGAGATACGCAGTATTTT. It translates to CARISVGQGRDTQYF.

V is TRBV4-1 and J is TRBJ2-1, with TRBD2 matching 9 bases. In germline, CDR1 is MGHRA, CDR2 YSYEKL. After removal of 3 bases from V and 8 bases from J, the junction contained 5 bases not matched to a gene. This CDR3 is 14 amino acids long. Here the CDR3 DNA reads TGCGCCAGCAGCCATTGGACTAGCGAGGATGAGCAGTTCTTC. It yields the protein CASSHWTSEDEQFF.

The rearrangement links TRBV7-2 to TRBJ2-3, with a weak D call TRBD1 (5 bases). Trimming took off 7 bases at V and 2 bases at J, with 10 bases between the two ends. Per germline, CDR1 SGHTA and CDR2 FQGNSA. The CDR3 is 13 amino acids. The chain's CDR3 is CASTDTNTDTQYF. CDR3 sequence (DNA): TGTGCCAGCACGGACACTAACACAGATACGCAGTATTTT. Full variable domain (outside the CDR3, taken from reference TRBV7-2 and TRBJ2-3): GAGVSQSPSNKVTEKGKDVELRCDPISGHTALYWYRQSLGQGLEFLIYFQGNSAPDKSGLPSDRFSAERTGGSVSTLTIQRTQQEDSAVYLCASTDTNTDTQYFGPGTRLTVL.

This clone was seen just once. The rearrangement links TRBV28 to TRBJ2-7; D perhaps matches TRBD1 (5 bases). Deletions cut 5 bases from V and 6 bases from J, with 14 bases between. The CDR3 contains 13 residues. In germline, CDR1 is MDHEN, CDR2 SYDVKM. The CDR3 region has the DNA TGTGCCAGCAGTCCATCAGGGTCTGGCGAGCAGTACTTC. Amino acid sequence: CASSPSGSGEQYF. The whole variable domain, filled in from reference TRBV28 and TRBJ2-7, reads DVKVTQSSRYLVKRTGEKVFLECVQDMDHENMFWYRQDPGLGLRLIYFSYDVKMKEKGDIPEGYSVSREKKERFSLILESASTNQTSMYLCASSPSGSGEQYFGPGTRLTVT.

The chain employs TRBV7-9 and TRBJ1-3; maybe TRBD1 (6 bases). Germline V gene lookup returns CDR1 SEHNR and CDR2 FQNEAQ (reference sequence). V gave up 5 bases and J gave up 4 bases, with 18 bases separating them. CDR3 length: 16 amino acids. The CDR3 coding sequence is TGTGCCAGCAGCAACCTTCCACAGGGACCCGGAAACACCATATATTTT. Residues: CASSNLPQGPGNTIYF.

The chain's CDR3 is CASSTGSGGTHGYTF. The CDR3 coding sequence is TGTGCCAGCAGCACCGGGAGCGGAGGAACCCATGGCTACACCTTC. The chain carries TRBV7-6 and TRBJ1-2; no clear D. The V end was cut by 5 bases, the J end by 6 bases, with 19 bases between. The CDR3 has 15 amino acids. Germline values: CDR1 SGHVS, CDR2 FNYEAQ.

This sequence joins TRBV5-1 and TRBJ2-5, with TRBD2 matching over 11 bases. This CDR3 is built from 16 residues. Germline CDR1 is SGHRS and CDR2 is YFSETQ. Trimming cost V 4 bases and J 0 bases; bases outside gene matches: 5. The CDR3 DNA follows: TGCGCCAGCAGCCCGAGGACTAGCGGGTACCAAGAGACCCAGTACTTC. It codes for CASSPRTSGYQETQYF.

This chain uses TRBV5-1 with TRBJ2-5; TRBD2 matches 7 bases. The CDR3 length is 14 residues. Trimming at V came to 4 bases and at J to 3 bases, leaving 6 bases not matched to a gene. Germline CDR1 and CDR2: SGHRS and YFSETQ. The CDR3, as DNA: TGCGCCAGCAGCCAAGACCTAGCGGAAGAGACCCAGTACTTC. Residues: CASSQDLAEETQYF. The whole variable domain, filled in from reference TRBV5-1 and TRBJ2-5, reads KAGVTQTPRYLIKTRGQQVTLSCSPISGHRSVSWYQQTPGQGLQFLFEYFSETQRNKGNFPGRFSGRQFSNSRSEMNVSTLELGDSALYLCASSQDLAEETQYFGPGTRLLVL.

The chain is built from TRBV10-3 and TRBJ1-2, with TRBD1 identical over 9 bases. J lost 0 bases, V lost 7 bases, and 12 bases had no gene match. The CDR3 contains 17 residues. Germline V CDR1 and CDR2: ENHRY, SYGVKD. CDR3 nucleotides: TGTGCCATCACCCCGTCCCGGGACAGGGAACCTAACTATGGCTACACCTTC. Protein sequence: CAITPSRDREPNYGYTF.

This sequence joins TRBV6-5 and TRBJ1-5; TRBD1 is a possible D gene (5 bases). The CDR3 length is 14 residues. V was shortened by 2 bases and J by 2 bases, with 7 bases between the two germline ends. CDR1 and CDR2 from the germline V gene are MNHEY and SVGAGI. CDR3 loop: CASSYARGNQPQHF. CDR3 coding DNA: TGTGCCAGCAGTTACGCCAGGGGCAATCAGCCCCAGCATTTT.

The CDR3 bases are TGTGCCTGGAGGGAGCCCCTTCTAACTAGCGGGAGAGACATTCAGTACTTC. It codes for CAWREPLLTSGRDIQYF. This chain uses TRBV30 with TRBJ2-4; 11 bases line up with TRBD2. Trimming took 3 bases from V and 8 from J; bases not matched to a gene: 15. The germline V gene has CDR1 GTSNPN and CDR2 SVGIG (reference sequence). The CDR3 length is 17 residues.

CDR3 nucleotide sequence: TGTGCCAGCAGCCCGGCTAGCGGGGGTCCTGGTGATACGCAGTATTTT. Its protein product is CASSPASGGPGDTQYF. The V gene is TRBV9, the J gene TRBJ2-3; TRBD2 aligns across 10 bases. V dropped 4 bases and J dropped 6; count of bases not matched to a gene: 11. The germline CDR1 and CDR2 sequences are SGDLS and YYNGEE. The CDR3 extends over 16 amino acids. Complete variable domain (other parts from reference TRBV9 and TRBJ2-3): DSGVTQTPKHLITATGQRVTLRCSPRSGDLSVYWYQQSLDQGLQFLIQYYNGEERAKGNILERFSAQQFPDLHSELNLSSLELGDSALYFCASSPASGGPGDTQYFGPGTRLTVL.

This clone has a handful of counts. The chain uses TRBV4-3 and TRBJ1-3; 10 nucleotides agree with TRBD1. Germline lookup yields CDR1 LGHNA and CDR2 YSLEER. With 1 base clipped from V and 2 bases from J, the junction kept 5 bases outside the gene matches. The CDR3 length is 17 residues. The CDR3 reads CASSQGTGTGAGNTIYF. The CDR3 DNA follows: TGCGCCAGCAGCCAAGGTACCGGGACAGGGGCTGGAAACACCATATATTTT.

J is TRBJ1-2 and V is TRBV7-2; 8 nucleotides agree with TRBD1. Germline V gene sequence: CDR1 SGHTA, CDR2 FQGNSA. This CDR3 has 16 amino acids. The V segment lost 11 bases and the J segment 1 base; nucleotides outside the gene matches: 15. The CDR3 DNA reads as TGTGCCTCGGCCCAATGGGGGACAGGAATTAACTATGGCTACACCTTC. It specifies CASAQWGTGINYGYTF.

Only a few counts were recorded for this clone. V and J are TRBV6-1 and TRBJ2-1; 7 nucleotides align to TRBD1. CDR3 length: 14 amino acids. Germline V CDR1 and CDR2: MNHNS, SASEGT. V shed 5 bases, J shed 5 bases, and the junction held 6 bases outside the gene matches. The CDR3 coding sequence is TGTGCCAGCAGTCATAACAGGGGTAACAATGAGCAGTTCTTC. It specifies CASSHNRGNNEQFF.

There are many counts of this clone. V gene TRBV6-5 combines with J gene TRBJ1-1, with D unclear. Trimming pared 6 bases from V and 4 bases from J, leaving 15 bases between. Germline assignment: CDR1 MNHEY and CDR2 SVGAGI. The length of the CDR3 is 14 residues. The CDR3 sequence is CASSDGGETTEAFF. The DNA for the CDR3 is TGTGCCAGCAGCGACGGCGGGGAGACCACTGAAGCTTTCTTT.